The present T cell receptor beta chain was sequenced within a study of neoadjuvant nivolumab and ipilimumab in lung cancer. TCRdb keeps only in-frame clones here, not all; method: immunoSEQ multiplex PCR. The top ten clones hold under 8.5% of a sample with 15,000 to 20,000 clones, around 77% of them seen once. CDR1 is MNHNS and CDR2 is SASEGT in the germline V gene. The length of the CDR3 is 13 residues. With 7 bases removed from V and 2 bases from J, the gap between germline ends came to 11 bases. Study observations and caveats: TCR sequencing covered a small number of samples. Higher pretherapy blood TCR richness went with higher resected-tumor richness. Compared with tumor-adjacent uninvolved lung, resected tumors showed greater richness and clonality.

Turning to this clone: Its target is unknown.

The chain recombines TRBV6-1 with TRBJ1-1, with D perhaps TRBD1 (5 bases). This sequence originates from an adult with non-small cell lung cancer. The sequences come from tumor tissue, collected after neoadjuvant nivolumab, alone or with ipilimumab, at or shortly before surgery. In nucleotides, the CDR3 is TGTGCCAGCAAACAGGACGGAAACACTGAAGCTTTCTTT. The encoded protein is CASKQDGNTEAFF.